These 32 T cell receptor beta chains originate from one sample sequenced in a study of identical twins (dated by TCRdb to the mid-2010s). The library was obtained by 5' RACE. TCRdb shows the sequencer as Illumina HiSeq 2000. The public reads were quality trimmed at Q25 with fastp and then assembled into clones with MiXCR by TCRdb, keeping productive beta chains. Duplicate CDR3 protein sequences are folded into a single record with the most common DNA and genes. The sample table shows 1.5 million to 2 million distinct CDR3 sequences, and about 30% are seen once. The ten largest clones capture more than 0.25% of the sample. Sequenced sample: cord blood. Receptors originate from a newborn girl in good health.

J is TRBJ2-1 and V is TRBV10-1; perhaps D is TRBD1 or TRBD2 (5 bases each). The V end was cut by 4 bases, the J end by 12 bases, with 13 bases between. This CDR3 has 12 residues. Germline CDR1 WNHNN, CDR2 SYGVQD (reference sequence). The CDR3 sequence: CASSGSGPRQFF. DNA of the CDR3: TGCGCCAGCAGTGGATCGGGGCCTCGGCAGTTCTTC.

The chain employs TRBV2 and TRBJ1-2; D gene unclear. The CDR3 length is 13 residues. Germline lookup yields CDR1 SNHLY and CDR2 FYNNEI. V gave up 9 bases and J gave up 1 base, with 12 bases separating them. The chain's CDR3 is CASTRGINYGYTF. In DNA, the CDR3 is TGTGCCAGTACCCGAGGGATTAACTATGGCTACACCTTC.

This clonotype was picked up a small number of times. CDR3 in DNA: TGTGCCAGCAGCTCCTACAGGGGCCTTAATGAAAAACTGTTTTTT. This translates into CASSSYRGLNEKLFF. The gene calls are TRBV7-2 and TRBJ1-4, with 7 bases that match TRBD1. J lost 4 bases, V lost 4 bases, and 6 bases had no gene match. The CDR3 sequence is 15 residues long. Germline V CDR1 and CDR2: SGHTA, FQGNSA.

This clonotype was seen just once. Being one base from a much bigger clone, this may be a read error. J is TRBJ2-1 and V is TRBV2; a weak D match, TRBD2 (6 bases). Near its end, the DNA agrees better with TRBJ2-7, so the J call may be wrong. Germline CDR1 SNHLY, CDR2 FYNNEI. CDR3 size: 13 residues. The CDR3 loop reads CASSDGSYNEQYF. The CDR3 nucleotides read TGTGCCAGCAGTGACGGGAGCTACAATGAGCAGTACTTC.

V gene TRBV29-1 combines with J gene TRBJ2-3; D not certain. The germline CDR1 and CDR2 sequences are SQVTM and ANQGSEA. The CDR3 runs to 11 residues. The ends were cut back, 6 bases at V and 2 bases at J, with 6 bases in the middle. The CDR3 loop is CSVLNTDTQYF. The CDR3 region has the DNA TGCAGCGTCCTAAACACAGATACGCAGTATTTT.

This clonotype was counted a single time. The chain has TRBV29-1 and TRBJ1-1; D unclear. This CDR3 spans 16 amino acids. The V gene's germline CDR1 is SQVTM and CDR2 ANQGSEA. The V end lost 3 bases, the J end lost 5 bases, and 22 bases lay between the germline ends. The CDR3 nucleotides are TGCAGCGTTGAGGAGGGAGGGTTCTATTTGCGGACTGAAGCTTTCTTT. Its protein is CSVEEGGFYLRTEAFF.

This clonotype was detected a few times. The J gene is TRBJ2-5, the V gene TRBV5-1, with TRBD2 identical over 10 bases. With V trimmed by 2 bases and J by 3 bases, 10 bases remained unmatched. In germline, CDR1 is SGHRS, CDR2 YFSETQ. The CDR3 is made up of 17 amino acids. CDR3 region: CASSFLGLADIKETQYF. Written as DNA, the CDR3 is TGCGCCAGCAGCTTTCTCGGACTAGCGGATATTAAAGAGACCCAGTACTTC.

A remark on this clonotype: One junction end does not reproduce the germline sequence, and a read error may be involved. This chain uses TRBV28 with TRBJ1-6; D uncertain. The CDR3 covers 16 residues. Germline lookup yields CDR1 MDHEN and CDR2 SYDVKM. The CDR3 bases are TGTGCCAGAAGTTTAAGCATTGTACCGGAGAATTCACCCCTCCACTTT. Translating it yields CARSLSIVPENSPLHF.

On this clonotype: One end of the junction fails to match germline, which may point to a read error. The rearrangement uses TRBV12-3 or TRBV12-4 and TRBJ2-3; 11 nucleotides match TRBD2. The CDR3 covers 15 residues. The CDR3: CASSPTSGSADTLYF. CDR3 nucleotides: TGTGCCAGCAGCCCTACTAGCGGGAGCGCAGATACGCTGTATTTT.

This clonotype showed up just once. The junction departs from germline at one end; a sequencing error may be responsible. This sequence joins TRBV5-1 and TRBJ2-7, with 7 nucleotides matching TRBD1. The germline CDR1 and CDR2 sequences are SGHRS and YFSETQ. The length of the CDR3 is 15 residues. The CDR3 DNA reads as TGCGCCAGCAGCTTGGAGGGGACAGTCTACTACGGGCAGTACTTC. Translating gives CASSLEGTVYYGQYF. Full variable domain (rest looked up from reference TRBV5-1 and TRBJ2-7): KAGVTQTPRYLIKTRGQQVTLSCSPISGHRSVSWYQQTPGQGLQFLFEYFSETQRNKGNFPGRFSGRQFSNSRSEMNVSTLELGDSALYLCASSLEGTVYYGQYFGPGTRLTVT.

The genes are TRBV4-1 and TRBJ2-2; D remains unclear. The CDR3 loop spans 16 amino acids. Trimming stripped 3 bases from V and 2 bases from J, with 13 bases between. The germline V gene has CDR1 MGHRA and CDR2 YSYEKL. The CDR3 protein is CASSQPDLANTGELFF. The CDR3 coding sequence is TGCGCCAGCAGCCAGCCGGATTTAGCCAACACCGGGGAGCTGTTTTTT.

The CDR3 spells CASSLRGGDTF. The CDR3 coding sequence is TGTGCCAGCAGCTTAAGAGGAGGCGACACCTTC. The V call is TRBV7-9, the J call TRBJ1-2; D not certain. This CDR3 comprises 11 residues. The germline V gene has CDR1 SEHNR and CDR2 FQNEAQ (reference sequence). Trimming shortened V by 2 bases and J by 12 bases, and 10 bases separated the two germline ends.

CDR3 residues: CASSLGIGGEQYF. As DNA, the CDR3 is TGTGCCAGCAGTTTAGGGATCGGAGGGGAGCAGTACTTC. The chain uses TRBV28 and TRBJ2-5; D may be TRBD2 (6 bases). Per germline, CDR1 MDHEN and CDR2 SYDVKM. The V and J ends lost 2 bases and 11 bases respectively, with 15 bases between them. CDR3 size: 13 residues.

The chain employs TRBV5-1 and TRBJ2-4; 12 bases agree with TRBD2. J was trimmed by 4 bases and V by 0 bases; bases with no gene match: 5. The germline gives CDR1 SGHRS, CDR2 YFSETQ. The CDR3 extends over 17 amino acids. The CDR3 loop is CASSLDVLAGGKNIQYF. The CDR3 DNA follows: TGCGCCAGCAGCTTGGATGTACTAGCGGGGGGTAAAAACATTCAGTACTTC.

This clonotype was observed at least ten times. The junction does not match germline at one end; this may be a read error. The rearrangement uses TRBV7-9 and TRBJ2-3; D gene uncertain. The CDR3 extends over 14 amino acids. Germline V gene sequence: CDR1 SEHNR, CDR2 FQNEAQ (reference sequence). This CDR3 reads CASSLRWGTDTQYF. The CDR3 nucleotides are TGCGCCAGCAGCTTGAGATGGGGCACAGATACGCAGTATTTT.

CDR3 coding DNA: TGTGCCAGCAGTTTTAGAGCGGACTCCTACAATGAGCAGTTCTTC. Protein sequence: CASSFRADSYNEQFF. The chain employs TRBV12-3 or TRBV12-4 and TRBJ2-1; weak D call: TRBD2 (5 bases). The ends were cut back, 3 bases at V and 0 bases at J, with 9 bases in the middle. This CDR3 contains 15 residues.

This clonotype was observed a handful of times. The J gene is TRBJ2-1, the V gene TRBV7-2; no clear D gene. Trimming removed 0 bases from V and 5 bases from J, with 14 bases in between. Germline V lookup: CDR1 SGHTA, CDR2 FQGNSA. The length of the CDR3 is 16 residues. CDR3 DNA: TGTGCCAGCAGCTTAGCGTCACGAACACTAAACAATGAGCAGTTCTTC. Its translation is CASSLASRTLNNEQFF. The complete variable domain, with remaining parts taken from reference TRBV7-2 and TRBJ2-1, reads GAGVSQSPSNKVTEKGKDVELRCDPISGHTALYWYRQSLGQGLEFLIYFQGNSAPDKSGLPSDRFSAERTGGSVSTLTIQRTQQEDSAVYLCASSLASRTLNNEQFFGPGTRLTVL.

There are a few counts of this clonotype. The V and J genes are TRBV20-1 and TRBJ1-1, with D unresolved. Deletions cut 0 bases from V and 5 bases from J, with 7 bases between. This CDR3 has 12 residues. Germline CDR1 DFQATT, CDR2 SNEGSKA (reference sequence). The chain's CDR3 is CSAREAWTEAFF. DNA for the CDR3: TGCAGTGCTAGAGAGGCTTGGACTGAAGCTTTCTTT.

This clonotype has just a few counts. The chain couples TRBV5-1 to TRBJ2-1; the match to TRBD2 covers 14 bases. The V gene end was trimmed by 2 bases and the J gene end by 13 bases; junction bases not matched to a gene: 5. The germline V gene encodes CDR1 SGHRS and CDR2 YFSETQ. The CDR3 is 14 residues long. CDR3 sequence: CASSLRLAGGRQFF. CDR3 bases: TGCGCCAGCAGCTTAAGACTAGCGGGGGGGCGACAGTTCTTC.

The chain links TRBV21-1 to TRBJ2-7; the table's D call, TRBD2, was not checked against the DNA. TRBV21-1 is assigned pseudogene status. The CDR3 is made up of 17 amino acids. The CDR3 DNA is TGTGCCAGCAGCAAAAAAAGGGGACTAGCGGGAGTTTACGAGCAGTACTTC. It translates to CASSKKRGLAGVYEQYF.

The V gene is TRBV2, the J gene TRBJ1-5, with D hard to call. Trimming pared 4 bases from V and 2 bases from J, leaving 9 bases between. The CDR3 spans 14 residues. Germline V gene lookup returns CDR1 SNHLY and CDR2 FYNNEI. In DNA form, the CDR3 reads TGTGCCAGCAGTGTACGCAGCGGCAATCAGCCCCAGCATTTT. Its translation is CASSVRSGNQPQHF.

This clonotype has a count of ten or more. The V gene is TRBV3-1, the J gene TRBJ2-1, with a tentative D call TRBD1 (6 bases). Trimming stripped 1 base from V and 2 bases from J, with 9 bases between. CDR3 size: 15 residues. Germline-derived CDR1 and CDR2 are LGHDT and YNNKEL (reference sequence). The DNA of the CDR3 is TGTGCCAGCAGCCAAGGTGGGGGCCCCTACAATGAGCAGTTCTTC. This codes for CASSQGGGPYNEQFF.

In this sample, this clonotype turned up a few times. This chain joins TRBV29-1 and TRBJ2-7; D gene ambiguous. The CDR3 is 11 residues long. Germline loops: CDR1 SQVTM, CDR2 ANQGSEA. V lost 7 bases and J lost 3, with 10 bases in between. CDR3 amino acids: CSALGFYEQYF. In DNA, the CDR3 is TGCAGCGCCCTCGGGTTCTACGAGCAGTACTTC.

The chain recombines TRBV20-1 with TRBJ2-7; TRBD1 might be the D (6 bases). CDR3 size: 14 residues. The V gene's germline CDR1 is DFQATT and CDR2 SNEGSKA (reference sequence). Trimming stripped 0 bases from V and 5 bases from J, with 14 bases between. CDR3 residues: CSARDATGKDEQYF. Here the CDR3 DNA reads TGCAGTGCTAGAGATGCAACAGGGAAAGACGAGCAGTACTTC.

The V gene is TRBV24-1, the J gene TRBJ1-2; weak D call: TRBD1 (5 bases). The CDR3 has 14 amino acids. Between the trimmed V and J ends, which lost 4 bases and 7 bases, there was a span of 15 bases. From germline, CDR1 is KGHDR and CDR2 SFDVKD. This chain's CDR3 is CATSESYGGRGYTF. CDR3 DNA: TGTGCCACCAGTGAATCGTACGGGGGTCGTGGCTACACCTTC.

The CDR3 protein is CASSYDFGGPSSYNEQYF. The CDR3 DNA sequence: TGTGCCAGCAGTTATGATTTTGGCGGTCCGAGCTCCTACAATGAGCAGTACTTC. The chain links TRBV6-5 to TRBJ2-1, with no clear D. The J call may be incorrect, as the DNA end agrees better with TRBJ2-7. The CDR3 consists of 18 residues. Germline V gives CDR1 MNHEY, CDR2 SVGAGI.

This clonotype has just a few counts. The chain carries TRBV18 and TRBJ1-5, with D maybe TRBD1 (6 bases). The CDR3 totals 13 residues. Per the germline V gene, CDR1 is KGHSH and CDR2 is LQKENI. The V end lost 4 bases, the J end lost 7 bases, and 11 bases lay between the germline ends. In DNA form, the CDR3 reads TGTGCCAGCTCACGTAGGGGGGAGCAGCCCCAGCATTTT. Protein: CASSRRGEQPQHF.

The sample holds a few counts of this clonotype. The V and J genes are TRBV6-1 and TRBJ2-1; D is uncertain. V lost 3 bases, J lost 6 bases, and 15 bases lay in between. The CDR3 covers 15 residues. CDR1 and CDR2 (germline): MNHNS, SASEGT. The DNA for the CDR3 is TGTGCCAGCAGTGACCTCTCCGCAGGACCCAATGAGCAGTTCTTC. This codes for CASSDLSAGPNEQFF.

The genes are TRBV20-1 and TRBJ2-7; 10 bases map to TRBD1. This CDR3 has 14 amino acids. The germline V gene encodes CDR1 DFQATT and CDR2 SNEGSKA (reference sequence). With V trimmed by 5 bases and J by 5 bases, 9 bases remained unmatched. The CDR3 DNA follows: TGCAGTGCTCCGATCCCGGGACAGGGGAACGAGCAGTACTTC. Its protein is CSAPIPGQGNEQYF.

This chain links TRBV5-6 with TRBJ2-1, with D perhaps being TRBD1 or TRBD2 (6 bases each). Per germline, CDR1 SGHDT and CDR2 YYEEEE. Between the trimmed V and J ends, which lost 7 bases and 0 bases, there was a span of 14 bases. This CDR3 contains 15 residues. Written as DNA, the CDR3 is TGTGCCAGCTGCCTAGGGGGGAGCTCCTACAATGAGCAGTTCTTC. It encodes CASCLGGSSYNEQFF. The variable domain in full, with the rest retrieved from reference TRBV5-6 and TRBJ2-1, is DAGVTQSPTHLIKTRGQQVTLRCSPKSGHDTVSWYQQALGQGPQFIFQYYEEEERQRGNFPDRFSGHQFPNYSSELNVNALLLGDSALYLCASCLGGSSYNEQFFGPGTRLTVL.

The CDR3 is CASSRILNTGELFF. The CDR3 DNA sequence: TGTGCCAGCAGCCGAATTTTAAACACCGGGGAGCTGTTTTTT. This chain uses TRBV4-2 with TRBJ2-2; D is ambiguous. Per germline, CDR1 LGHNA and CDR2 YNFKEQ. The CDR3 is 14 residues long. V was cut by 4 bases and J by 2 bases, with 8 bases left in between.

This chain connects TRBV7-9 to TRBJ2-1; D might be TRBD1 (5 bases). This CDR3 comprises 14 residues. The V end was cut by 4 bases, the J end by 3 bases, with 10 bases between. The V gene's germline CDR1 is SEHNR and CDR2 FQNEAQ (reference sequence). This chain's CDR3 is CASSYAGYYNEQFF. The DNA of the CDR3 is TGTGCCAGCAGCTACGCAGGGTACTACAATGAGCAGTTCTTC.